Following are 26 T cell receptor beta chains from one sample sequenced in a study of cytomegalovirus exposure and HLA in healthy donors (dated by TCRdb to 2016 to 2017). Preparation of the library involved the immunoSEQ multiplex PCR assay. For the multiplex PCR, a mixture combining 60 forward primers for TCR Vbeta segments and 13 reverse primers for TCR Jbeta segments was used. As stored in TCRdb, this immuneACCESS dataset retains in-frame rearrangements with V and J assigned. A fraction of the clones does not appear; measured against another copy, unresolved V genes explain less than half of the discrepancy, and the remainder lacks a known reason. For this sample there are over 80,000 clones; 82% appear just once. About 4% of the sample rests with the top ten. The specimen sequenced was PBMCs. These receptors came from a man in his fifties in good health and CMV-seronegative.

Only one count was recorded for this clone. This chain connects TRBV9 to TRBJ2-1, with 14 bases identical to TRBD2. The trim removed 0 bases at V and 4 bases at J, leaving 12 bases unmatched. The germline CDR1 and CDR2 sequences are SGDLS and YYNGEE. The CDR3 totals 20 residues. The CDR3 DNA is TGTGCCAGCAGCGTAGAGGGGACTAGCGGGAGATCGGGCGGTTACAATGAGCAGTTCTTC. Its translation: CASSVEGTSGRSGGYNEQFF.

The rearrangement uses TRBV2 and TRBJ2-7, with 9 bases fitting TRBD2. The CDR3 has 13 residues. The ends lost 7 bases at V and 6 bases at J; junction bases unmatched: 7. CDR1 and CDR2 from the germline V gene are SNHLY and FYNNEI. The CDR3 nucleotides are TGTGCCAGCAAGGAGCGGGAGGTCGGCGAGCAGTACTTC. Its translation is CASKEREVGEQYF.

The V and J genes are TRBV19 and TRBJ2-2; 7 positions match TRBD2. The germline V gene has CDR1 LNHDA and CDR2 SQIVND (reference sequence). The ends lost 4 bases at V and 0 bases at J; junction bases unmatched: 2. This CDR3 is 15 amino acids long. DNA of the CDR3: TGTGCCAGTAGTACTAGCGGACCGAACACCGGGGAGCTGTTTTTT. It codes for CASSTSGPNTGELFF.

The chain carries TRBV4-2 and TRBJ2-7, with D possibly matching TRBD1 (5 bases). V was pared by 4 bases and J by 3 bases, with 19 bases between. CDR1 and CDR2 from the germline V gene are LGHNA and YNFKEQ. The CDR3 runs 16 residues. CDR3 in DNA: TGTGCCAGCAGCCCAGGGTTTGAGAGTAATAACTACGAGCAGTACTTC. Protein: CASSPGFESNNYEQYF.

This rearrangement joins TRBV7-8 to TRBJ2-1; tentatively, D is TRBD2 (5 bases). Trimming cost V 4 bases and J 7 bases, with 14 bases left between them. This CDR3 region has 14 residues. CDR1 is SGHVS, CDR2 FQNEAQ, per germline. The CDR3 DNA sequence: TGTGCCAGCAGCTCCGGGATCAAAAAAAATGAGCAGTTCTTC. The encoded protein is CASSSGIKKNEQFF.

This chain joins TRBV7-2 and TRBJ2-5, with a weak D call TRBD2 (7 bases). This CDR3 contains 15 residues. V lost 3 bases and J lost 4, with 15 bases in between. Germline CDR1 reads SGHTA; CDR2 reads FQGNSA. The CDR3 loop is CASSFRGRGRETQYF. The CDR3 bases are TGTGCCAGCAGCTTCCGCGGGCGGGGGCGAGAGACCCAGTACTTC.

The genes are TRBV4-2 and TRBJ1-5, with D possibly TRBD1 on 5 matching bases. The CDR3 covers 17 residues. CDR1 LGHNA and CDR2 YNFKEQ come from the germline V gene. V was trimmed by 1 base and J by 4 bases, leaving 17 bases between them. Here the CDR3 DNA reads TGTGCCAGCAGCCAAGTTTTTTCAGGGATGGGAAATCAGCCCCAGCATTTT. This encodes CASSQVFSGMGNQPQHF.

This clone has a handful of counts. This chain uses TRBV5-1 with TRBJ1-1; D call uncertain. CDR1 is SGHRS, CDR2 YFSETQ, per germline. V was cut by 3 bases and J by 0 bases, with 6 bases left in between. There are 13 residues in the CDR3. The CDR3 DNA is TGCGCCAGCAGCTACCGGGTGAACACTGAAGCTTTCTTT. It specifies CASSYRVNTEAFF.

The rearrangement joins TRBV5-4 to TRBJ2-1; 10 bases line up with TRBD2. V was pared by 1 base and J by 1 base, with 8 bases of the junction left unmatched. Germline CDR1 reads SGHNT; CDR2 reads YYREEE (reference sequence). The CDR3 sequence is 18 residues long. CDR3 DNA sequence: TGTGCCAGCAGCTTGCGAATAGCGGGAGGCTTATCCTACAATGAGCAGTTCTTC. The encoded protein is CASSLRIAGGLSYNEQFF. The variable domain in full, with the rest retrieved from reference TRBV5-4 and TRBJ2-1, is ETGVTQSPTHLIKTRGQQVTLRCSSQSGHNTVSWYQQALGQGPQFIFQYYREEENGRGNFPPRFSGLQFPNYSSELNVNALELDDSALYLCASSLRIAGGLSYNEQFFGPGTRLTVL.

The V gene is TRBV18, the J gene TRBJ2-7, with TRBD2 matching 9 bases. V was pared by 0 bases and J by 3 bases, with 3 bases of the junction left unmatched. Germline loops: CDR1 KGHSH, CDR2 LQKENI. CDR3 size: 15 residues. The CDR3 DNA is TGTGCCAGCTCACCACCTTCGACTAGCGGCTACGAGCAGTACTTC. It encodes CASSPPSTSGYEQYF. The entire variable domain, with the rest obtained from reference TRBV18 and TRBJ2-7, is as follows: NAGVMQNPRHLVRRRGQEARLRCSPMKGHSHVYWYRQLPEEGLKFMVYLQKENIIDESGMPKERFSAEFPKEGPSILRIQQVVRGDSAAYFCASSPPSTSGYEQYFGPGTRLTVT.

The chain joins TRBV11-3 to TRBJ2-1; D unresolved. V shed 5 bases and J shed 0 bases, with 14 bases lying between them. This CDR3 is 16 amino acids long. Germline loops: CDR1 SGHNT, CDR2 YENEEA. DNA for the CDR3: TGTGCCAGCAGCCTCCCCTTCGGTAGCTCCTACAATGAGCAGTTCTTC. Translation: CASSLPFGSSYNEQFF.

This clone was detected a few times. The chain joins TRBV18 to TRBJ1-1, with 9 bases matching TRBD1. The V gene's germline CDR1 is KGHSH and CDR2 LQKENI. CDR3 length: 16 residues. J gave up 3 bases and V 3 bases, and 8 bases lay outside the gene matches. The CDR3 here is CASSPRQGVEDTEAFF. DNA for the CDR3: TGTGCCAGCTCACCTAGACAGGGGGTGGAGGACACTGAAGCTTTCTTT. Filled out from reference TRBV18 and TRBJ1-1, the complete variable domain reads NAGVMQNPRHLVRRRGQEARLRCSPMKGHSHVYWYRQLPEEGLKFMVYLQKENIIDESGMPKERFSAEFPKEGPSILRIQQVVRGDSAAYFCASSPRQGVEDTEAFFGQGTRLTVV.

The chain has TRBV9 and TRBJ1-2; D not resolved. CDR1 is SGDLS and CDR2 is YYNGEE in the germline V gene. V dropped 0 bases and J dropped 0 bases, with 9 bases sitting between them. The CDR3 covers 15 residues. CDR3 protein: CASSVARQANYGYTF. CDR3 in DNA: TGTGCCAGCAGCGTAGCCAGGCAAGCTAACTATGGCTACACCTTC.

This clone was detected once. The J gene is TRBJ2-1, the V gene TRBV19; 8 bases are a match to TRBD1. Trimming removed 5 bases from V and 4 bases from J; junction bases left unmatched: 4. The CDR3 contains 14 residues. Germline lookup yields CDR1 LNHDA and CDR2 SQIVND (reference sequence). CDR3 loop: CASSGDRYYNEQFF. The CDR3 bases are TGTGCCAGTAGTGGGGACAGGTATTACAATGAGCAGTTCTTC.

This clone was picked up a small number of times. The CDR3 loop is CASSDSPESEQFF. CDR3 sequence (DNA): TGTGCCAGCAGTGACTCCCCAGAAAGTGAGCAGTTCTTC. V and J are TRBV6-4 and TRBJ2-1, with no clear D. The CDR3 totals 13 residues. Germline CDR1 is MRHNA and CDR2 is SNTAGT. V lost 0 bases, J lost 9 bases, and 9 bases lay in between.

The CDR3: CASSRRSSYEQYF. The CDR3 DNA reads TGTGCCAGCAGTAGGCGGAGCTCCTACGAGCAGTACTTC. V gene TRBV28 combines with J gene TRBJ2-7; D gene ambiguous. V gave up 5 bases and J gave up 0 bases, with 8 bases separating them. CDR1 is MDHEN, CDR2 SYDVKM, per germline. CDR3 size: 13 residues. Full variable domain (outside the CDR3, taken from reference TRBV28 and TRBJ2-7): DVKVTQSSRYLVKRTGEKVFLECVQDMDHENMFWYRQDPGLGLRLIYFSYDVKMKEKGDIPEGYSVSREKKERFSLILESASTNQTSMYLCASSRRSSYEQYFGPGTRLTVT.

The J gene is TRBJ2-6, the V gene TRBV4-1; 11 bases line up with TRBD2. The germline V gene encodes CDR1 MGHRA and CDR2 YSYEKL. This CDR3 region has 19 residues. V lost 5 bases to trimming and J lost 0 bases; unmatched junction nucleotides: 9. The CDR3 sequence is CASSSGGLAARSGANVLTF. For the CDR3, the DNA is TGCGCCAGCAGCTCGGGGGGACTAGCGGCACGCTCTGGGGCCAACGTCCTGACTTTC.

This chain joins TRBV19 and TRBJ1-5, with D possibly matching TRBD1 (5 bases). V dropped 4 bases and J dropped 2 bases, with 18 bases sitting between them. Per germline, CDR1 LNHDA and CDR2 SQIVND (reference sequence). This CDR3 has 17 amino acids. CDR3 region: CASSTPGLGDGNQPQHF. DNA for the CDR3: TGTGCCAGTAGTACACCGGGACTTGGAGATGGCAATCAGCCCCAGCATTTT.

The chain carries TRBV27 and TRBJ1-1; a possible D gene is TRBD1 (6 bases). CDR1 MNHEY and CDR2 SMNVEV come from the germline V gene (reference sequence). The CDR3 runs 18 residues. Trimming shortened V by 0 bases and J by 4 bases, and 21 bases separated the two germline ends. CDR3 nucleotide sequence: TGTGCCAGCAGTTTATCCTTCGGGGATTGGAGGGGGGGCACTGAAGCTTTCTTT. Amino acids: CASSLSFGDWRGGTEAFF.

V gene TRBV5-5 combines with J gene TRBJ2-1, with 10 bases identical to TRBD2. The CDR3 runs to 16 residues. Unmatched junction bases numbered 4, after V lost 0 bases and J lost 4 bases. Germline CDR1 SGHKS, CDR2 YYEKEE (reference sequence). The CDR3 nucleotides are TGTGCCAGCAGCTTGGGGGCTAGCGGGAGTTACAATGAGCAGTTCTTC. Translating gives CASSLGASGSYNEQFF.

The rearrangement links TRBV11-2 to TRBJ1-3; a possible D gene is TRBD1 (5 bases). Germline loops: CDR1 SGHAT, CDR2 FQNNGV. Deletions cut 3 bases from V and 3 bases from J, with 15 bases between. The CDR3 runs to 16 residues. This CDR3 reads CASSLIITGGGNTIYF. The CDR3 DNA reads TGTGCCAGCAGCTTGATTATCACGGGGGGTGGAAACACCATATATTTT.

Regarding this clone: One end of the junction varies from germline; a read error may be responsible. This CDR3 reads CASSPQGQGFGDF. The CDR3 bases are TGTGCCAGCAGCCCCCAGGGACAGGGGTTCGGGGACTTC. The rearrangement links TRBV7-9 to TRBJ2-7, with TRBD1 matching over 10 bases. This CDR3 has 13 amino acids. Per the germline V gene, CDR1 is SEHNR and CDR2 is FQNEAQ (reference sequence).

The chain is built from TRBV5-1 and TRBJ1-1; weak D call: TRBD1 (5 bases). The CDR3 is made up of 14 amino acids. V dropped 1 base and J dropped 1 base, with 8 bases sitting between them. Germline lookup yields CDR1 SGHRS and CDR2 YFSETQ. CDR3 protein: CASSLMGQNTEAFF. The CDR3 DNA follows: TGCGCCAGCAGCTTGATGGGGCAGAACACTGAAGCTTTCTTT.

This chain joins TRBV28 and TRBJ2-2; a possible D gene is TRBD2 (6 bases). Deletions cut 5 bases from V and 1 base from J, with 14 bases between. This CDR3 contains 16 residues. The germline gives CDR1 MDHEN, CDR2 SYDVKM. The CDR3 DNA sequence: TGTGCCAGCAGTGACCGAGGAGGGCGGAACACCGGGGAGCTGTTTTTT. Protein product: CASSDRGGRNTGELFF.

The chain links TRBV14 to TRBJ1-4, with D possibly being TRBD1 (6 bases). V lost 2 bases and J lost 5, with 15 bases in between. Germline assignment: CDR1 SGHDN and CDR2 FVKESK. The CDR3 is 16 amino acids. CDR3 residues: CASSQLIQGRNEKLFF. DNA of the CDR3: TGTGCCAGCAGCCAACTCATACAGGGAAGAAATGAAAAACTGTTTTTT.

This rearrangement joins TRBV5-1 to TRBJ2-5; 10 bases agree with TRBD2. Germline lookup yields CDR1 SGHRS and CDR2 YFSETQ. J gave up 1 base and V 4 bases, and 7 bases lay outside the gene matches. This CDR3 is 16 amino acids long. For the CDR3, the DNA is TGCGCCAGCAGCCCACCACTAGCGGGACTCCAAGAGACCCAGTACTTC. Translated, it gives CASSPPLAGLQETQYF.